These 7 T cell receptor beta chains were sequenced from one sample in a study of CD8 T cells in ankylosing spondylitis (dated by TCRdb to the late 2010s). The library was generated by 5' RACE. The data were produced on an Illumina HiSeq 2500. In TCRdb, the public reads were trimmed at Q25 with fastp and aligned with MiXCR, with productive beta chains retained. Each CDR3 protein appears once, grouped with its most common genes and DNA. This sample lists around 180,000 distinct CDR3 sequences; 13% were detected once. The ten biggest clones cover 9.5% to 12% of the sample. The source material was blood, either unsorted or a sorted T cell fraction (not recorded which). The source is a female donor with ankylosing spondylitis or in good health (not recorded which).

This clonotype has a count of ten or more. The chain carries TRBV20-1 and TRBJ2-1; unclear D gene. Germline V gene sequence: CDR1 DFQATT, CDR2 SNEGSKA (reference sequence). The CDR3 extends over 14 amino acids. The V and J ends lost 3 bases and 0 bases respectively, with 9 bases between them. DNA for the CDR3: TGCAGTGCTAGTGCCCTGAGCTCCTACAATGAGCAGTTCTTC. This encodes CSASALSSYNEQFF.

Regarding this clonotype: A much larger clonotype is one base distant, so this may be a read error. This chain's CDR3 is CASSLTGTGREKLIF. The CDR3 DNA is TGCGCCAGCAGCCTCACCGGGACAGGGAGGGAAAAACTGATTTTT. The rearrangement uses TRBV5-1 and TRBJ1-4; 9 bases match TRBD1. The germline V gene has CDR1 SGHRS and CDR2 YFSETQ. This CDR3 region has 15 residues. Looking up the rest from reference TRBV5-1 and TRBJ1-4 gives the full variable domain: KAGVTQTPRYLIKTRGQQVTLSCSPISGHRSVSWYQQTPGQGLQFLFEYFSETQRNKGNFPGRFSGRQFSNSRSEMNVSTLELGDSALYLCASSLTGTGREKLIFGSGTQLSVL.

This clonotype was counted at least ten times. The gene calls are TRBV7-2 and TRBJ1-2, with 9 bases aligning to TRBD1. V lost 1 base to trimming and J lost 3 bases; unmatched junction nucleotides: 3. The CDR3 contains 15 residues. Germline CDR1 is SGHTA and CDR2 is FQGNSA. CDR3 region: CASSLEGQGHYGYTF. The CDR3 region has the DNA TGTGCCAGCAGCTTAGAGGGACAGGGACACTATGGCTACACCTTC.

Only a few counts were recorded for this clonotype. J is TRBJ2-1 and V is TRBV19; 10 bases match TRBD2. Germline CDR1 LNHDA, CDR2 SQIVND (reference sequence). Trimming took 1 base from V and 1 from J; bases not matched to a gene: 4. The CDR3 has 17 residues. The DNA for the CDR3 is TGTGCCAGTAGTATAGGACGGACTAGCGGTTCCTACAATGAGCAGTTCTTC. Translated, it gives CASSIGRTSGSYNEQFF.

There are many counts of this clonotype. The V gene is TRBV28, the J gene TRBJ2-7; D is unclear. V lost 5 bases and J 3 bases, leaving 17 bases between the germline ends. Germline values: CDR1 MDHEN, CDR2 SYDVKM. CDR3 size: 15 residues. CDR3 in amino acids: CASSPGTLNFYEQYF. The CDR3 region has the DNA TGTGCCAGCAGTCCAGGTACACTCAATTTCTACGAGCAGTACTTC.

The sample holds a few counts of this clonotype. This chain links TRBV29-1 with TRBJ2-7; 11 positions agree with TRBD1. This CDR3 is built from 15 residues. The germline gives CDR1 SQVTM, CDR2 ANQGSEA. With 4 bases clipped from V and 0 bases from J, the junction kept 5 bases outside the gene matches. The CDR3 here is CSVGAGTGGSYEQYF. The CDR3 DNA reads TGCAGCGTTGGGGCCGGGACAGGGGGCTCCTACGAGCAGTACTTC.

This clonotype has a count of ten or more. Written as DNA, the CDR3 is TGTGCCAGCAGGCCCGGGGGGACCCGACCCTCTGAAGCTTTCTTT. Protein: CASRPGGTRPSEAFF. The chain joins TRBV12-3 or TRBV12-4 to TRBJ1-1; D is possibly TRBD1 (5 bases). Trimming removed 6 bases from V and 6 bases from J, with 20 bases in between. The CDR3 is 15 residues long.